The 25 T cell receptor beta chains below all came from one sample that was sequenced in a study of T-cell reconstitution after alpha-beta-depleted transplantation in children. A library of TCRbeta sequences, prepared with unique molecular identifiers, was generated. TCRdb re-derived calls from the PCR reads in MiXCR, one entry per CDR3 protein. The sample consists of 200,000 to 250,000 distinct CDR3 sequences, around 7.8% of them appearing once. Material: PBMCs, mostly from graft donor cells, obtained 180 days after TCRalphabeta/CD19-depleted stem cell transplant. These receptors were taken from a male patient under 18 who had a stem cell transplant for acute lymphoblastic leukemia, so the T cells may come from the graft donor.

The sample holds many counts of this clonotype. The J gene is TRBJ1-6, the V gene TRBV5-1, with TRBD1 matching 11 bases. This CDR3 contains 16 residues. V shed 1 base, J shed 8 bases, and the junction held 5 bases outside the gene matches. CDR1 and CDR2 (germline): SGHRS, YFSETQ. The CDR3, as DNA: TGCGCCAGCAGCTTGATGGGACAGGGGGTATATTCACCCCTCCACTTT. Protein product: CASSLMGQGVYSPLHF.

This clonotype counts as medium-sized. The chain carries TRBV12-5 and TRBJ2-1; no reliable D call. The V and J ends lost 0 bases and 7 bases respectively, with 10 bases between them. CDR1 and CDR2 from the germline V gene are LGHNT and FRNRAP. This CDR3 has 14 amino acids. This CDR3 is CASGLVHAANEQFF. Here the CDR3 DNA reads TGTGCTAGTGGTTTGGTACATGCAGCAAATGAGCAGTTCTTC.

CDR3 sequence reads: CASSLGQAYRGNTIYF. The CDR3 coding sequence is TGTGCCAGCAGCTTGGGACAGGCTTATCGCGGAAACACCATATATTTT. The chain uses TRBV5-6 and TRBJ1-3; maybe TRBD1 (6 bases). The CDR3 is 16 amino acids. The germline V gene has CDR1 SGHDT and CDR2 YYEEEE. Deletions cut 0 bases from V and 4 bases from J, with 14 bases between.

This clonotype has at least ten counts. The chain combines TRBV29-1 with TRBJ1-4; no firm D call. The CDR3 has 13 amino acids. Trimming removed 6 bases at V and 4 bases at J, with 12 bases between. The germline V gene encodes CDR1 SQVTM and CDR2 ANQGSEA. The CDR3 coding sequence is TGCAGCGTCTCCGCGGGGTTTAATGAAAAACTGTTTTTT. Amino acid sequence: CSVSAGFNEKLFF.

This clonotype was counted between two and nine times. CDR3 nucleotides: TGCAGTGCTAGAGGCCCGAGCGACATCCAGGCGGGAGGGTCATACAATGAGCAGTTCTTC. Its protein product is CSARGPSDIQAGGSYNEQFF. This rearrangement joins TRBV20-1 to TRBJ2-1; 9 nucleotides match TRBD2. Unmatched junction bases numbered 20, after V lost 1 base and J lost 4 bases. The germline gives CDR1 DFQATT, CDR2 SNEGSKA (reference sequence). The CDR3 is 20 residues long.

This clonotype was observed at least ten times. This chain links TRBV20-1 with TRBJ2-7; D may be TRBD1 or TRBD2 (5 bases each). The length of the CDR3 is 11 residues. The germline gives CDR1 DFQATT, CDR2 SNEGSKA (reference sequence). Between the trimmed V and J ends, which lost 6 bases and 4 bases, there was a span of 10 bases. DNA for the CDR3: TGCAGTGCAGCTGAGGGGTACGAGCAGTACTTC. This sequence encodes CSAAEGYEQYF.

This clonotype was picked up many times. J is TRBJ2-7 and V is TRBV6-5; 8 bases line up with TRBD2. Germline trimming cut 4 bases from V and 3 bases from J; bases unmatched to any gene: 8. The length of the CDR3 is 15 residues. Germline V gives CDR1 MNHEY, CDR2 SVGAGI. CDR3 sequence: CASSSFGGAGYEQYF. The CDR3 coding sequence is TGTGCCAGCAGTTCGTTCGGGGGGGCTGGCTACGAGCAGTACTTC.

This clonotype was seen repeatedly, ten times or more. This CDR3 is CASAGRGLYEQYF. For the CDR3, the DNA is TGTGCCAGCGCCGGCAGGGGGCTGTACGAGCAGTACTTC. The chain uses TRBV6-5 and TRBJ2-7, with 8 bases fitting TRBD1. CDR1 MNHEY and CDR2 SVGAGI come from the germline V gene. The CDR3 contains 13 residues. Losses at the gene ends were 8 bases for V and 4 bases for J; bases not matched to a gene: 7.

This clonotype has at least ten counts. The chain joins TRBV20-1 to TRBJ2-4, with D tentatively TRBD1 (6 bases). V gave up 5 bases and J gave up 7 bases, with 15 bases separating them. Germline V lookup: CDR1 DFQATT, CDR2 SNEGSKA (reference sequence). This CDR3 region has 13 residues. The CDR3 loop is CSAFSGTKNIQYF. CDR3 nucleotide sequence: TGCAGTGCTTTCTCCGGGACAAAGAACATTCAGTACTTC.

This clonotype was observed many times. J is TRBJ2-3 and V is TRBV12-3 or TRBV12-4; D unresolved. The CDR3 is made up of 11 amino acids. V was cut by 7 bases and J by 7 bases, with 9 bases left in between. CDR3 sequence reads: CASTSGNTQYF. CDR3 in DNA: TGTGCCAGCACCTCTGGGAATACGCAGTATTTT.

This clonotype has at least ten counts. The rearrangement uses TRBV6-2 or TRBV6-3 and TRBJ2-2, with D possibly being TRBD2 (6 bases). The CDR3 has 15 residues. V lost 2 bases, J lost 1 base, and 8 bases lay in between. From germline, CDR1 is MNHEY and CDR2 SVGEGT. This CDR3 reads CASSYLGGNTGELFF. CDR3 sequence (DNA): TGTGCCAGCAGTTACCTCGGGGGGAACACCGGGGAGCTGTTTTTT.

This clonotype has a count of ten or more. The chain employs TRBV15 and TRBJ1-6; D is unclear. The germline gives CDR1 LNHNV, CDR2 YYDKDF (reference sequence). The V gene lost 2 bases and the J gene lost 8 bases, with 10 bases spanning the gap. This CDR3 has 14 residues. The CDR3 coding sequence is TGTGCCACCAGCAGATCCATCCGCGATTCACCCCTCCACTTT. Its translation: CATSRSIRDSPLHF.

Comment on this clonotype: This sequence may be a read error, since a much larger clone differs from it by one base. V gene TRBV20-1 combines with J gene TRBJ2-5, with 7 bases matching TRBD2. The CDR3 is made up of 12 amino acids. The V gene end was trimmed by 7 bases and the J gene end by 5 bases; junction bases not matched to a gene: 7. Germline V gives CDR1 DFQATT, CDR2 SNEGSKA (reference sequence). DNA for the CDR3: TGCAGTGTTAAAGTAGCGGGCGAGACCCAGTACTTC. It encodes CSVKVAGETQYF.

This clonotype was observed at least ten times. CDR3 DNA: TGTGCCACCAGTGGTGTAAGCGGTGAAAGAAATGAGCAGTTCTTC. The encoded protein is CATSGVSGERNEQFF. The chain uses TRBV24-1 and TRBJ2-1; the D gene is possibly TRBD2 (5 bases). CDR3 length: 15 amino acids. Germline loops: CDR1 KGHDR, CDR2 SFDVKD. The V end was cut by 5 bases, the J end by 7 bases, with 17 bases between.

The chain joins TRBV6-1 to TRBJ1-5; the match to TRBD1 covers 7 bases. Germline V gives CDR1 MNHNS, CDR2 SASEGT. The V and J ends lost 8 bases and 4 bases, in that order; junction bases with no gene match: 8. The CDR3 is made up of 14 amino acids. In DNA form, the CDR3 reads TGTGCCAGCTGGGACAGCCTGATTAATCAGCCCCAGCATTTT. Translating gives CASWDSLINQPQHF.

Comment on this clonotype: Possible read error: a much larger clone is one base away. The chain's CDR3 is CASSQDSGYDQYF. DNA for the CDR3: TGTGCCAGCAGCCAAGACAGCGGATACGACCAGTACTTC. This chain joins TRBV4-2 and TRBJ2-7; a possible D gene is TRBD2 (5 bases). The CDR3 contains 13 residues. Germline V gene data show CDR1 as LGHNA and CDR2 as YNFKEQ.

This clonotype was observed at least ten times. DNA for the CDR3: TGCGCCAGCAGCTTGGGACGGGTGGGGAAGGATAGCAATCAGCCCCAGCATTTT. This gives the protein CASSLGRVGKDSNQPQHF. The V and J genes are TRBV5-1 and TRBJ1-5, with D hard to call. V was cut by 0 bases and J by 0 bases, with 16 bases left in between. Germline CDR1 reads SGHRS; CDR2 reads YFSETQ. The CDR3 runs 18 residues.

This clonotype showed up many times. The V call is TRBV3-1, the J call TRBJ2-2; tentative D call: TRBD2 (5 bases). CDR1 is LGHDT and CDR2 is YNNKEL in the germline V gene (reference sequence). V was pared by 1 base and J by 3 bases, with 9 bases between. The CDR3 runs 15 residues. In DNA, the CDR3 is TGTGCCAGCAGCCAAGGAGGACTTTACACCGGGGAGCTGTTTTTT. It specifies CASSQGGLYTGELFF.

A word on this clonotype: A read error may explain this, as a much larger clone is one base away. The CDR3 coding sequence is TGTGCCATCAGAAGTATCCTACAGGGAGAGCAGTACTTC. Protein product: CAIRSILQGEQYF. The genes are TRBV10-3 and TRBJ2-1; a possible D gene is TRBD1 (6 bases). With the DNA end fitting TRBJ2-7 better, the J assignment may be wrong. This CDR3 is built from 13 residues. Germline V gene sequence: CDR1 ENHRY, CDR2 SYGVKD.

Note on this clonotype: This may arise from a read error, as a much more abundant clone is one base away. The CDR3 region has the DNA TGTGCTAGTGGTTGGGTAATGGGGGCGGGTATGAACACTGAAGCTTTCTTT. Encoded protein: CASGWVMGAGMNTEAFF. V usage is TRBV12-5 and J usage is TRBJ1-1, with TRBD1 as a possible D gene (6 bases). Looked up from germline, CDR1 is LGHNT and CDR2 is FRNRAP. This CDR3 region has 17 residues. Trimming removed 4 bases at V and 0 bases at J, with 18 bases between.

The chain couples TRBV11-1 to TRBJ2-3; TRBD2 matches at 13 bases. Germline lookup yields CDR1 SGHAT and CDR2 FQDESV (reference sequence). This CDR3 contains 16 residues. V lost 5 bases and J lost 1; bases outside the gene matches: 3. The CDR3 DNA is TGTGCCAGCAGCCTGGGGACTAGCGGGGGCACAGATACGCAGTATTTT. Translation gives CASSLGTSGGTDTQYF.

This clonotype has at least ten counts. This chain uses TRBV7-3 with TRBJ1-1; a weak D match, TRBD1 (5 bases). Trimming left V 4 bases short and J 4 bases short, with 16 bases between. This CDR3 comprises 15 residues. The germline V gene encodes CDR1 SGHTA and CDR2 FQGTGA. CDR3 DNA: TGTGCCAGCAGCTCCCGGACGGGGGGAATCACTGAAGCTTTCTTT. Translation gives CASSSRTGGITEAFF.

There are many counts of this clonotype. This CDR3 is CASSPRGRGYEQYF. In nucleotides, the CDR3 is TGTGCCAGCAGCCCAAGGGGCAGGGGCTACGAGCAGTACTTC. This sequence joins TRBV28 and TRBJ2-7, with a possible D match to TRBD1 (6 bases). This CDR3 spans 14 amino acids. Germline loops: CDR1 MDHEN, CDR2 SYDVKM. V lost 6 bases to trimming and J lost 3 bases, with 15 bases between them.

This clonotype showed up just a few times. The CDR3 DNA is TGTGCCAGTAGTATCCGCGGCGGAGCCACAGATACGCAGTATTTT. It encodes CASSIRGGATDTQYF. The J gene is TRBJ2-3, the V gene TRBV19, with unresolved D. V was shortened by 3 bases and J by 2 bases, with 12 bases between the two germline ends. Germline V gene lookup returns CDR1 LNHDA and CDR2 SQIVND (reference sequence). The CDR3 spans 15 residues.

This clonotype was observed many times. The rearrangement joins TRBV18 to TRBJ1-2; D is ambiguous. Germline lookup yields CDR1 KGHSH and CDR2 LQKENI. The V gene lost 2 bases and the J gene lost 6 bases, with 10 bases spanning the gap. This CDR3 is 13 amino acids long. The CDR3 nucleotides are TGTGCCAGCTCACCAATGACGGAGGATGGCTACACCTTC. Amino acid sequence: CASSPMTEDGYTF. Full variable domain (outside the CDR3, taken from reference TRBV18 and TRBJ1-2): NAGVMQNPRHLVRRRGQEARLRCSPMKGHSHVYWYRQLPEEGLKFMVYLQKENIIDESGMPKERFSAEFPKEGPSILRIQQVVRGDSAAYFCASSPMTEDGYTFGSGTRLTVV.